This TCR beta chain was profiled in a study of shared clonotypes between healthy human individuals. Original data processing: Junction-only immunoSEQ data arrived without quality scores, meaning filtering differed. The table came from immunoSEQ multiplex PCR; TCRdb's copy has only in-frame clones and leaves some out. The V and J calls and the clone size are those of that table, but D and trimming were determined from the DNA. Of about 520,000 clones in the sample, 81% were seen once. There were no recent acute infections or vaccinations among the donors, who were healthy HIV-negative adults. The V gene's germline CDR1 is SGHAT and CDR2 FQNNGV. Trimming pared 3 bases from V and 0 bases from J, leaving 17 bases between. The CDR3 covers 17 residues.

This chain connects TRBV11-2 to TRBJ1-2; no definite D call. Material: PBMCs. The sequence derives from a woman aged 40 to 55 in good health. Some clones in this sample may be carry-over from other donors' samples. This CDR3 reads CASSLRAHKKANYGYTF. The CDR3 DNA reads as TGTGCCAGCAGCTTGCGGGCCCACAAAAAAGCTAACTATGGCTACACCTTC.